The rows below give T cell receptor beta chains drawn from one sample of a study of T cells in Graves' hyperthyroidism and ophthalmopathy. TCRdb processed the multiplex PCR reads anew with MiXCR; each CDR3 protein has one entry. The table has over 650,000 distinct CDR3 sequences, about 15% seen once. The sequencing sample was made of blood. All receptors derive from a man aged 18 to 35 with Graves' hyperthyroidism. CDR3s include the opening cysteine and the closing phenylalanine or tryptophan. The D gene is left open where the match is weak. Size is stated for part of the rows, as once, few or many counts, or as a class when the clone is expanded.

d_call: TRBD2; clone_size: many; v_call: TRBV6-2/TRBV6-3; j_call: TRBJ2-1; cdr3_aa: CASSYAGDNEQFF; cdr3_nt: TGTGCCAGCAGTTACGCGGGAGACAATGAGCAGTTCTTC
d_call: NA; clone_size: few; v_call: TRBV12-3/TRBV12-4; j_call: TRBJ1-5; cdr3_aa: CASSLGTFQPQHF; cdr3_nt: TGTGCCAGCAGTTTAGGGACTTTCCAGCCCCAGCATTTT
d_call: TRBD2; clone_size: NA; v_call: TRBV28; j_call: TRBJ2-7; cdr3_aa: CASSSAGGGRAYEQYF; cdr3_nt: TGTGCCAGCAGTTCCGCGGGGGGCGGGAGGGCCTACGAGCAGTACTTC
d_call: NA; clone_size: NA; v_call: TRBV11-3; j_call: TRBJ2-2; cdr3_aa: CASSYGTGEAGELFF; cdr3_nt: TGTGCCAGCAGCTATGGGACGGGAGAGGCCGGGGAGCTGTTTTTT
d_call: TRBD1; clone_size: many; v_call: TRBV2; j_call: TRBJ1-2; cdr3_aa: CASSETGDGYTF; cdr3_nt: TGTGCCAGCAGTGAAACAGGGGATGGCTACACCTTC
d_call: NA; clone_size: NA; v_call: TRBV5-1; j_call: TRBJ2-3; cdr3_aa: CASSLGRASTDTQYF; cdr3_nt: TGCGCCAGCAGCTTGGGGAGGGCGAGCACAGATACGCAGTATTTT
d_call: NA; clone_size: many; v_call: TRBV2; j_call: TRBJ2-7; cdr3_aa: CASREQGISYEQYF; cdr3_nt: TGTGCCAGCAGGGAGCAGGGCATATCCTACGAGCAGTACTTC
d_call: NA; clone_size: few; v_call: TRBV28; j_call: TRBJ2-2; cdr3_aa: CASSTGQLAAGESNTGELFF; cdr3_nt: TGTGCCAGCAGTACGGGACAGCTGGCTGCGGGAGAGAGTAACACCGGGGAGCTGTTTTTT
d_call: NA; clone_size: NA; v_call: TRBV14; j_call: TRBJ1-5; cdr3_aa: CASSQERGLQPQHF; cdr3_nt: TGTGCCAGCAGCCAAGAAAGGGGATTACAGCCCCAGCATTTT
d_call: NA; clone_size: many; v_call: TRBV27; j_call: TRBJ2-7; cdr3_aa: CASSPLGARSYEQYF; cdr3_nt: TGTGCCAGCAGTCCTCTGGGCGCCAGGTCCTACGAGCAGTACTTC
d_call: TRBD1; clone_size: few; v_call: TRBV10-2; j_call: TRBJ1-5; cdr3_aa: CASSESGGGQPQHF; cdr3_nt: TGCGCCAGCAGTGAATCAGGGGGCGGGCAGCCCCAGCATTTT
d_call: TRBD2; clone_size: NA; v_call: TRBV7-2; j_call: TRBJ2-3; cdr3_aa: CASGGRASDTQYF; cdr3_nt: TGTGCCAGCGGCGGGAGGGCCTCAGATACGCAGTATTTT
d_call: TRBD2; clone_size: few; v_call: TRBV6-5; j_call: TRBJ2-7; cdr3_aa: CASSYSKAGGAHEQYF; cdr3_nt: TGTGCCAGCAGTTACTCGAAAGCGGGAGGGGCCCACGAGCAGTACTTC
d_call: NA; clone_size: NA; v_call: TRBV24-1; j_call: TRBJ1-2; cdr3_aa: CATSDRQPGGYGYTF; cdr3_nt: TGTGCCACCAGTGATCGACAGCCGGGGGGCTATGGCTACACCTTC
d_call: TRBD1; clone_size: NA; v_call: TRBV19; j_call: TRBJ2-7; cdr3_aa: CASSSPGQGYYEQYF; cdr3_nt: TGTGCCAGTAGTAGCCCGGGACAGGGCTACTACGAGCAGTACTTC
d_call: NA; clone_size: many; v_call: TRBV20-1; j_call: TRBJ1-1; cdr3_aa: CSARDQKGGSYTEAFF; cdr3_nt: TGCAGTGCTAGAGATCAGAAGGGAGGGAGCTACACTGAAGCTTTCTTT
d_call: TRBD2; clone_size: few; v_call: TRBV7-9; j_call: TRBJ2-7; cdr3_aa: CASSVEGGAYEQYF; cdr3_nt: TGTGCCAGCAGCGTTGAGGGAGGGGCCTACGAGCAGTACTTC
d_call: TRBD2; clone_size: NA; v_call: TRBV20-1; j_call: TRBJ2-3; cdr3_aa: CSARDGAGPADTQYF; cdr3_nt: TGCAGTGCTAGAGATGGAGCGGGACCAGCAGATACGCAGTATTTT
d_call: TRBD2; clone_size: NA; v_call: TRBV7-9; j_call: TRBJ2-5; cdr3_aa: CASSGYGEGYQETQYF; cdr3_nt: TGTGCCAGCAGCGGCTATGGGGAGGGGTACCAAGAGACCCAGTACTTC
d_call: NA; clone_size: NA; v_call: TRBV3-1; j_call: TRBJ2-3; cdr3_aa: CASSQDYQGTDTQYF; cdr3_nt: TGTGCCAGCAGCCAAGATTACCAGGGCACAGATACGCAGTATTTT
d_call: TRBD1; clone_size: many; v_call: TRBV7-8; j_call: TRBJ2-1; cdr3_aa: CASSLVRGQGRNEQFF; cdr3_nt: TGTGCCAGCAGCTTAGTTCGGGGACAGGGGCGGAATGAGCAGTTCTTC
d_call: TRBD2; clone_size: many; v_call: TRBV11-3; j_call: TRBJ2-1; cdr3_aa: CASSLYSGSLGGYNEQFF; cdr3_nt: TGTGCCAGCAGCTTATACAGCGGGAGTCTCGGGGGCTACAATGAGCAGTTCTTC
d_call: NA; clone_size: NA; v_call: TRBV6-5; j_call: TRBJ2-1; cdr3_aa: CASSYVGGGLTNSYNEQFF; cdr3_nt: TGTGCCAGCAGTTACGTGGGGGGAGGCCTAACCAACTCCTACAATGAGCAGTTCTTC
d_call: NA; clone_size: few; v_call: TRBV7-9; j_call: TRBJ1-2; cdr3_aa: CASGPTSVDYGYTF; cdr3_nt: TGTGCCAGCGGCCCGACATCGGTGGACTATGGCTACACCTTC
d_call: NA; clone_size: many; v_call: TRBV20-1; j_call: TRBJ1-1; cdr3_aa: CSARATGRSVAFF; cdr3_nt: TGCAGTGCTAGAGCAACAGGGAGGTCAGTAGCTTTCTTT
d_call: TRBD1; clone_size: NA; v_call: TRBV6-1; j_call: TRBJ1-1; cdr3_aa: CASRRQGAREAFF; cdr3_nt: TGTGCCAGCAGAAGACAGGGGGCCCGGGAAGCTTTCTTT
d_call: NA; clone_size: many; v_call: TRBV7-2; j_call: TRBJ2-1; cdr3_aa: CASSFSSVDDNEQFF; cdr3_nt: TGTGCCAGCAGCTTCTCTAGCGTAGATGACAATGAGCAGTTCTTC
d_call: NA; clone_size: many; v_call: TRBV11-3; j_call: TRBJ2-1; cdr3_aa: CASSWRDRLVNEQFF; cdr3_nt: TGTGCCAGCAGCTGGAGGGACAGACTCGTCAATGAGCAGTTCTTC
d_call: NA; clone_size: few; v_call: TRBV12-5; j_call: TRBJ2-7; cdr3_aa: CASGPGPSYEQYF; cdr3_nt: TGTGCTAGTGGTCCGGGGCCGTCCTACGAGCAGTACTTC
d_call: TRBD1; clone_size: many; v_call: TRBV18; j_call: TRBJ2-6; cdr3_aa: CASSPSDRASGANVLTF; cdr3_nt: TGTGCCAGCTCACCTTCCGACAGGGCCTCTGGGGCCAACGTCCTGACTTTC
d_call: TRBD2; clone_size: many; v_call: TRBV11-1; j_call: TRBJ2-3; cdr3_aa: CASSAGGPADTQYF; cdr3_nt: TGTGCCAGCAGCGCGGGAGGTCCCGCAGATACGCAGTATTTT
d_call: TRBD1; clone_size: once; v_call: TRBV20-1; j_call: TRBJ1-4; cdr3_aa: CSAAGRDRVLHGKLFF; cdr3_nt: TGCAGCGCCGCGGGCCGGGACAGGGTTCTGCATGGGAAACTGTTTTTT
d_call: TRBD2; clone_size: many; v_call: TRBV12-3/TRBV12-4; j_call: TRBJ2-7; cdr3_aa: CASRATSGRDEQYF; cdr3_nt: TGTGCCAGCAGGGCTACTAGCGGGAGGGACGAGCAGTACTTC
d_call: NA; clone_size: many; v_call: TRBV5-6; j_call: TRBJ2-5; cdr3_aa: CASSLRGGRETQYF; cdr3_nt: TGTGCCAGCAGCCTGAGGGGGGGCCGGGAGACCCAGTACTTC
d_call: TRBD2; clone_size: NA; v_call: TRBV10-3; j_call: TRBJ2-1; cdr3_aa: CAIRLAGEETQFF; cdr3_nt: TGTGCCATCAGGCTAGCGGGAGAAGAGACCCAGTTCTTC
d_call: TRBD1; clone_size: few; v_call: TRBV27; j_call: TRBJ2-5; cdr3_aa: CASSLNRGIETQYF; cdr3_nt: TGTGCCAGCAGTTTAAACAGGGGAATAGAGACCCAGTACTTC
d_call: NA; clone_size: NA; v_call: TRBV10-3; j_call: TRBJ2-3; cdr3_aa: CAISESVYYTQYF; cdr3_nt: TGTGCCATCAGTGAGTCCGTCTACTATACGCAGTATTTT
d_call: NA; clone_size: many; v_call: TRBV6-2/TRBV6-3; j_call: TRBJ2-3; cdr3_aa: CASSYRRPSTDTQYF; cdr3_nt: TGTGCCAGCAGTTACCGTCGTCCTAGCACAGATACGCAGTATTTT
d_call: NA; clone_size: many; v_call: TRBV28; j_call: TRBJ2-2; cdr3_aa: CASSLKDSWSGELFF; cdr3_nt: TGTGCCAGCAGTTTAAAAGATAGTTGGTCCGGGGAGCTGTTTTTT
d_call: TRBD1; clone_size: many; v_call: TRBV28; j_call: TRBJ1-2; cdr3_aa: CASSSPTGGAYGYTF; cdr3_nt: TGTGCCAGCAGTTCCCCGACAGGGGGCGCCTATGGCTACACCTTC
d_call: TRBD1; clone_size: NA; v_call: TRBV6-1; j_call: TRBJ2-1; cdr3_aa: CASSWDRDNEQFF; cdr3_nt: TGTGCCAGTAGTTGGGACAGGGATAATGAGCAGTTCTTC
d_call: NA; clone_size: NA; v_call: TRBV6-1; j_call: TRBJ1-3; cdr3_aa: CASQELGNTIYF; cdr3_nt: TGTGCCAGCCAAGAGCTTGGAAACACCATATATTTT
d_call: TRBD2; clone_size: many; v_call: TRBV27; j_call: TRBJ2-5; cdr3_aa: CAVKEGAGGKETQYF; cdr3_nt: TGTGCCGTCAAAGAGGGGGCGGGAGGGAAAGAGACCCAGTACTTC
d_call: TRBD2; clone_size: many; v_call: TRBV11-3; j_call: TRBJ2-1; cdr3_aa: CASSYSGSMYNEQFF; cdr3_nt: TGTGCCAGCAGCTATAGCGGGAGTATGTACAATGAGCAGTTCTTC
d_call: TRBD2; clone_size: NA; v_call: TRBV18; j_call: TRBJ2-7; cdr3_aa: CASSPGGGPREQYF; cdr3_nt: TGTGCCAGCTCCCCCGGGGGGGGCCCTAGAGAGCAGTACTTC
d_call: NA; clone_size: few; v_call: TRBV7-9; j_call: TRBJ2-5; cdr3_aa: CASSHDRVYQETQYF; cdr3_nt: TGTGCCAGCAGCCACGACAGAGTGTACCAAGAGACCCAGTACTTC
d_call: TRBD1; clone_size: few; v_call: TRBV9; j_call: TRBJ1-3; cdr3_aa: CASSGRQGSSGNTIYF; cdr3_nt: TGTGCCAGCAGCGGACGACAGGGGAGCTCTGGAAACACCATATATTTT
d_call: TRBD1; clone_size: few; v_call: TRBV27; j_call: TRBJ2-2; cdr3_aa: CASSLRQGSGELFF; cdr3_nt: TGTGCCAGCAGTCTTCGACAGGGGTCAGGGGAGCTGTTTTTT
d_call: NA; clone_size: few; v_call: TRBV20-1; j_call: TRBJ2-2; cdr3_aa: CSATGTLMNTGELFF; cdr3_nt: TGCAGTGCTACCGGGACTCTTATGAACACCGGGGAGCTGTTTTTT